The table lists the clone carrying this T cell receptor beta chain with a few counts. PCR was performed using 60 Vbeta and 13 Jbeta primers. Using immunoSEQ multiplex PCR, the repertoire was profiled, and TCRdb retains in-frame clones only, with some absent. The repertoire holds 200,000 to 250,000 clones, with approximately 70% as singletons. Germline CDR1 and CDR2: SGHVS and FQNEAQ. This CDR3 comprises 14 residues. The junction had 10 bases not matched to a gene; V was cut back by 8 bases and J by 5 bases. The data were obtained in a study of cytomegalovirus exposure and HLA in healthy donors. The source is a man between 35 and 55 years old in good health and CMV-seropositive. The rearrangement joins TRBV7-8 to TRBJ2-5, with 8 bases that match TRBD2. Specimen: PBMCs. CDR3 sequence: CASEEGLGPETQYF. CDR3 DNA: TGTGCCAGCGAAGAGGGACTAGGACCGGAGACCCAGTACTTC. The whole variable domain, remainder taken from reference TRBV7-8 and TRBJ2-5, is GAGVSQSPRYKVAKRGQDVALRCDPISGHVSLFWYQQALGQGPEFLTYFQNEAQLDKSGLPSDRFFAERPEGSVSTLKIQRTQQEDSAVYLCASEEGLGPETQYFGPGTRLLVL.